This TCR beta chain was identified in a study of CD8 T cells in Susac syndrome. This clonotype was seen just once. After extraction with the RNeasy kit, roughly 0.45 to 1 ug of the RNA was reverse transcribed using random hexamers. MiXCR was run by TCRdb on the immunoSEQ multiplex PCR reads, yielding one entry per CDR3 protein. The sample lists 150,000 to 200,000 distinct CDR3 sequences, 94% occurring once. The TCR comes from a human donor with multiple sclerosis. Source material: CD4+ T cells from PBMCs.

CDR3 nucleotide sequence: TGTGCCAGCAGCGCGAGACTAGCGGGAAGAGGTAATGGTGAGCAGTTCTTC. Protein sequence: CASSARLAGRGNGEQFF. V usage is TRBV2 and J usage is TRBJ2-1; 11 nucleotides align to TRBD2. There are 17 residues in the CDR3. The germline V gene has CDR1 SNHLY and CDR2 FYNNEI. After removal of 6 bases from V and 9 bases from J, the junction contained 16 bases not matched to a gene.